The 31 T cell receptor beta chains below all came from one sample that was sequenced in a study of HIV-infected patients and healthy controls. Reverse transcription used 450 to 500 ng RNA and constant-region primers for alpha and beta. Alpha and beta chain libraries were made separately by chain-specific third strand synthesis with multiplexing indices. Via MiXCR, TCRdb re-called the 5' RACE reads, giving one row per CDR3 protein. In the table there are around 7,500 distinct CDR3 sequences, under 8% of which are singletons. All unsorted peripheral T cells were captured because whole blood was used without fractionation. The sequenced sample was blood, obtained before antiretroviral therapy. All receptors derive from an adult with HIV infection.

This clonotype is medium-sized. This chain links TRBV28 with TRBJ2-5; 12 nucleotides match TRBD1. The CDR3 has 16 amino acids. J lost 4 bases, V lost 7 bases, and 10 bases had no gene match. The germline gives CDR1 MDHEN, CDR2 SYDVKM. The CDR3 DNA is TGTGCCAGCACCCAAGGGGGACAGGGGGCTGGAGAGACCCAGTACTTC. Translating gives CASTQGGQGAGETQYF. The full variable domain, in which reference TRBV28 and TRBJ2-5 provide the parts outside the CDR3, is DVKVTQSSRYLVKRTGEKVFLECVQDMDHENMFWYRQDPGLGLRLIYFSYDVKMKEKGDIPEGYSVSREKKERFSLILESASTNQTSMYLCASTQGGQGAGETQYFGPGTRLLVL.

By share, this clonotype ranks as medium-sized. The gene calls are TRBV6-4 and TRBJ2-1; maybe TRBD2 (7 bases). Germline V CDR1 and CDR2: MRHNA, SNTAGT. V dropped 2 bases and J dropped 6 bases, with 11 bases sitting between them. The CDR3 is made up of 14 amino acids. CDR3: CASSDAGATNEQFF. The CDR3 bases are TGTGCCAGCAGTGACGCGGGGGCGACCAATGAGCAGTTCTTC.

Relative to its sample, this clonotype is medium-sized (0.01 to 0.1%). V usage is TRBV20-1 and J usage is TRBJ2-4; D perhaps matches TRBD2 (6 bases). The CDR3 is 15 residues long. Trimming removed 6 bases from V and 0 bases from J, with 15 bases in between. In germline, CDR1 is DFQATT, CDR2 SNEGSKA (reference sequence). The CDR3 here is CSAEDGGIAKNIQYF. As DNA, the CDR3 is TGCAGTGCGGAAGATGGGGGGATAGCCAAAAACATTCAGTACTTC.

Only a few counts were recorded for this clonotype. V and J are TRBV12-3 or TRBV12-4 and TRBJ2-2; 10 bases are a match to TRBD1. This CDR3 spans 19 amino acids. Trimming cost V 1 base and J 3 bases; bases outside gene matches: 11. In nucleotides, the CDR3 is TGTGCCAGCAGTTTAGGGGACAGGGGAATAGAATTCCACACCGGGGAGCTGTTTTTT. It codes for CASSLGDRGIEFHTGELFF.

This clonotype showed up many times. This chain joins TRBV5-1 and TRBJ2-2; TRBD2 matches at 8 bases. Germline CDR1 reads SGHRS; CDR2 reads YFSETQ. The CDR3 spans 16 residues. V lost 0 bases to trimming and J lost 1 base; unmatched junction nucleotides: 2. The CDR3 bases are TGCGCCAGCAGCTTGGCACTAGCGGAGAACACCGGGGAGCTGTTTTTT. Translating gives CASSLALAENTGELFF.

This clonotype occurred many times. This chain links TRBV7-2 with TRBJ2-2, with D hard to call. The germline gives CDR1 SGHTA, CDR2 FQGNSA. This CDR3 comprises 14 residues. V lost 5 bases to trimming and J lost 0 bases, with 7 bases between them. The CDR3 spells CASSRTANTGELFF. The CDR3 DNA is TGTGCCAGCAGCAGAACAGCGAACACCGGGGAGCTGTTTTTT.

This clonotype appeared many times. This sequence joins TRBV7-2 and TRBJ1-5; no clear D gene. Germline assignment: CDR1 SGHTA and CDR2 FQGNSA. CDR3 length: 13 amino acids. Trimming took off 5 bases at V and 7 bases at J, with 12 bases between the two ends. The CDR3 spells CASSPGPRQPQHF. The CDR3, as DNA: TGTGCCAGCAGCCCCGGACCTCGGCAGCCCCAGCATTTT.

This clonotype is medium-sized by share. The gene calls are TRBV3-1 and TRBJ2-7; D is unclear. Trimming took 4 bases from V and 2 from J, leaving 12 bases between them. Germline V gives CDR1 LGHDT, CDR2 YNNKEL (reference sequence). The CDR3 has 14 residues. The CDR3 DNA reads TGTGCCAGCAGCCCTCGAACCGGTCCCTACGAGCAGTACTTC. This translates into CASSPRTGPYEQYF.

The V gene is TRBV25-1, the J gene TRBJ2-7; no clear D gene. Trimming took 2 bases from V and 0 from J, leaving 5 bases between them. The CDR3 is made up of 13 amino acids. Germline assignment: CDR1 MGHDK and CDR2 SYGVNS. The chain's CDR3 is CASSEGISYEQYF. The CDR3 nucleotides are TGTGCCAGCAGTGAAGGGATCTCCTACGAGCAGTACTTC.

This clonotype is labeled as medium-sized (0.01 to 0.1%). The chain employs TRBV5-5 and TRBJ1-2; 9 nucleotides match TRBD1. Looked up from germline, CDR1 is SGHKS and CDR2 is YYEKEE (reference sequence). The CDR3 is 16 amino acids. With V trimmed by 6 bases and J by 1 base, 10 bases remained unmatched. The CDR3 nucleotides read TGTGCCAGCAACGGACAGGGGACACGATTTAACTATGGCTACACCTTC. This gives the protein CASNGQGTRFNYGYTF.

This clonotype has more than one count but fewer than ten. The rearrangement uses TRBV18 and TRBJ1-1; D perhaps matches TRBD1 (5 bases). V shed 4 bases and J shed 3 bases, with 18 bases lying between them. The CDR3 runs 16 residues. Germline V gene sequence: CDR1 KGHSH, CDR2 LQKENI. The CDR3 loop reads CASSLQPGAGDTEAFF. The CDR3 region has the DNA TGTGCCAGCTCACTTCAGCCCGGGGCCGGGGACACTGAAGCTTTCTTT. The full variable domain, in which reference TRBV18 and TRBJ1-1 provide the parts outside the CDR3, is NAGVMQNPRHLVRRRGQEARLRCSPMKGHSHVYWYRQLPEEGLKFMVYLQKENIIDESGMPKERFSAEFPKEGPSILRIQQVVRGDSAAYFCASSLQPGAGDTEAFFGQGTRLTVV.

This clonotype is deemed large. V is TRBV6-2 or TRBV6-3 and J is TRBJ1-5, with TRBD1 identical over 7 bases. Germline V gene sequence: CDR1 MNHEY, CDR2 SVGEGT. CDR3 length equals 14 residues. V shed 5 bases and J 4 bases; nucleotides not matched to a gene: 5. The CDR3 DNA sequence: TGTGCCAGCAGTAGGGACAGCAGAAATCAGCCCCAGCATTTT. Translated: CASSRDSRNQPQHF.

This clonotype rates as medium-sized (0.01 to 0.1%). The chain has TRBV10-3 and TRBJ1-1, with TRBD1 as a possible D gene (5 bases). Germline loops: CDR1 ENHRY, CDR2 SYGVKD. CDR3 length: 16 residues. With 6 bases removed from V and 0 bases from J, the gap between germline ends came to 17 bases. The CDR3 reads CAISDGTGLLNTEAFF. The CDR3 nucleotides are TGTGCCATCAGCGATGGAACGGGACTTTTGAACACTGAAGCTTTCTTT.

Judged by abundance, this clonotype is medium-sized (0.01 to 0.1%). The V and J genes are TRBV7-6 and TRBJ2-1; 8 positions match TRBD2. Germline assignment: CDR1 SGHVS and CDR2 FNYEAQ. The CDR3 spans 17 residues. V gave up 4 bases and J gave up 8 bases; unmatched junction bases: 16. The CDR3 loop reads CASSSSGSRTSIHEQFF. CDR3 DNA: TGTGCCAGCAGCTCCTCTGGTTCGAGGACTAGCATCCATGAGCAGTTCTTC. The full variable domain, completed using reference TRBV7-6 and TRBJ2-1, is GAGVSQSPRYKVTKRGQDVALRCDPISGHVSLYWYRQALGQGPEFLTYFNYEAQQDKSGLPNDRFSAERPEGSISTLTIQRTEQRDSAMYRCASSSSGSRTSIHEQFFGPGTRLTVL.

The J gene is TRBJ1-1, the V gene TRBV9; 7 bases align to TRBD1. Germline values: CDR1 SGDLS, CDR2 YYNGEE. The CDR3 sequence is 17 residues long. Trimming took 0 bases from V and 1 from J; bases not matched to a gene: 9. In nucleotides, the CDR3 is TGTGCCAGCAGCGTAGCTACAGGGGACGGACCGAACACTGAAGCTTTCTTT. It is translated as CASSVATGDGPNTEAFF.

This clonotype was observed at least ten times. This chain's CDR3 is CASSILGSSYNEQFF. For the CDR3, the DNA is TGTGCCAGTAGTATCCTCGGGAGCTCCTACAATGAGCAGTTCTTC. The chain employs TRBV19 and TRBJ2-1; a possible D gene is TRBD2 (6 bases). The CDR3 runs 15 residues. Germline assignment: CDR1 LNHDA and CDR2 SQIVND (reference sequence). V shed 3 bases and J shed 0 bases, with 9 bases lying between them.

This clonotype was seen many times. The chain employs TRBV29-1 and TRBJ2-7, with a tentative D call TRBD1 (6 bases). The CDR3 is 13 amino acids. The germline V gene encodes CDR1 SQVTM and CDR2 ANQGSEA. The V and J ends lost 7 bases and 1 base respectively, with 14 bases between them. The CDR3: CSASQGPSYEQYF. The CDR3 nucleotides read TGCAGCGCCTCACAGGGCCCTTCCTACGAGCAGTACTTC.

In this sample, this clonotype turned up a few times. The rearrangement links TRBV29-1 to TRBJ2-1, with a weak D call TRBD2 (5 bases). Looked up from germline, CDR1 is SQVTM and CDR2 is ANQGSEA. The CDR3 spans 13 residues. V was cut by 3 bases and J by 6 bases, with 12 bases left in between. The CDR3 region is CSVDGEMTNEQFF. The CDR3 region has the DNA TGCAGCGTTGATGGGGAGATGACCAATGAGCAGTTCTTC.

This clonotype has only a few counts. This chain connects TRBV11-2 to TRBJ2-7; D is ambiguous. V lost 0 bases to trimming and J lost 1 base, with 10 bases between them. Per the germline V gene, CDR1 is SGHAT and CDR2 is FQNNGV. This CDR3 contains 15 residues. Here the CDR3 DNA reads TGTGCCAGCAGCTTAGATCCCGCCAGTTCCTACGAGCAGTACTTC. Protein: CASSLDPASSYEQYF. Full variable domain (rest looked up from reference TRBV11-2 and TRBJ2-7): EAGVAQSPRYKIIEKRQSVAFWCNPISGHATLYWYQQILGQGPKLLIQFQNNGVVDDSQLPKDRFSAERLKGVDSTLKIQPAKLEDSAVYLCASSLDPASSYEQYFGPGTRLTVT.

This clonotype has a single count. The chain's CDR3 is CASSLGVGDTEAFF. CDR3 nucleotide sequence: TGTGCCAGCAGCTTGGGTGTAGGGGACACTGAAGCTTTCTTT. V and J are TRBV5-4 and TRBJ1-1, with D maybe TRBD1 (5 bases). Germline V lookup: CDR1 SGHNT, CDR2 YYREEE (reference sequence). Deletions cut 0 bases from V and 3 bases from J, with 9 bases between. The CDR3 spans 14 residues. Full variable domain (outside the CDR3, taken from reference TRBV5-4 and TRBJ1-1): ETGVTQSPTHLIKTRGQQVTLRCSSQSGHNTVSWYQQALGQGPQFIFQYYREEENGRGNFPPRFSGLQFPNYSSELNVNALELDDSALYLCASSLGVGDTEAFFGQGTRLTVV.

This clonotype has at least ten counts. In DNA, the CDR3 is TGTGCCAGCAGCTCTAGCGGGGACACAGATACGCAGTATTTT. This sequence encodes CASSSSGDTDTQYF. The rearrangement links TRBV5-6 to TRBJ2-3; TRBD2 matches 9 bases. From germline, CDR1 is SGHDT and CDR2 YYEEEE. CDR3 length equals 14 residues. The ends lost 3 bases at V and 2 bases at J; junction bases unmatched: 1.

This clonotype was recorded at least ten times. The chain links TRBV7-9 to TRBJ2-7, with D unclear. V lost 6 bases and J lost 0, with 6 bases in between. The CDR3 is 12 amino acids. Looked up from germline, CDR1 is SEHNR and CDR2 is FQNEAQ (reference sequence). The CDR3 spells CASSPSSYEQYF. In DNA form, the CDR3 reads TGTGCCAGCAGTCCCTCCTCCTACGAGCAGTACTTC.

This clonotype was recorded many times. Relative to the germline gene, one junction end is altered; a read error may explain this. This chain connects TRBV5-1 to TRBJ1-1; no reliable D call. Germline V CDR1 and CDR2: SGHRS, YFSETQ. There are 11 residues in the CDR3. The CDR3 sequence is CASSSDTEAFF. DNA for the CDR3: TGCGCCAGCAGCTCCGACACGGAAGCTTTCTTT. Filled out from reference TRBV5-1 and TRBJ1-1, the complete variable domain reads KAGVTQTPRYLIKTRGQQVTLSCSPISGHRSVSWYQQTPGQGLQFLFEYFSETQRNKGNFPGRFSGRQFSNSRSEMNVSTLELGDSALYLCASSSDTEAFFGQGTRLTVV.

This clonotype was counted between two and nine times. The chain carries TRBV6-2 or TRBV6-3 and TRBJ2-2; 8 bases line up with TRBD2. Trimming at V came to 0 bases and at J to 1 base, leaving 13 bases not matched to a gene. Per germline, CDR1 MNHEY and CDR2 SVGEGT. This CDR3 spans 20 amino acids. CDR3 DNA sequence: TGTGCCAGCAGTTACTCGTTTTGGAGGGGAGCGGGAGTGAACACCGGGGAGCTGTTTTTT. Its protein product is CASSYSFWRGAGVNTGELFF.

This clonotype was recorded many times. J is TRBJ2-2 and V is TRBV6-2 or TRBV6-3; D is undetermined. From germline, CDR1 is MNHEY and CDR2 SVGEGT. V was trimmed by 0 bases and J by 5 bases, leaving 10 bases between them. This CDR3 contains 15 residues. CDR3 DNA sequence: TGTGCCAGCAGTTACTCGAAGTCGGATACCGGGGAGCTGTTTTTT. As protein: CASSYSKSDTGELFF.

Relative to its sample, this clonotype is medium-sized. CDR3 sequence (DNA): TGTGCCACCAGTGATTGGGGAGACGGGGTAAAAAGAAATGAGCAGTTCTTC. Its translation: CATSDWGDGVKRNEQFF. The rearrangement links TRBV24-1 to TRBJ2-1; maybe TRBD2 (5 bases). The V gene lost 2 bases and the J gene lost 7 bases, with 20 bases spanning the gap. The CDR3 loop spans 17 amino acids. Germline CDR1 and CDR2: KGHDR and SFDVKD.

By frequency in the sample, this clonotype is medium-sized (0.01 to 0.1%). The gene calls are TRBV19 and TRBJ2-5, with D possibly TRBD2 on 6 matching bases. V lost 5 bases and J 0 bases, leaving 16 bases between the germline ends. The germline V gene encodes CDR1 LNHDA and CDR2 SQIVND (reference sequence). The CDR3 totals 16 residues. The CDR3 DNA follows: TGTGCCAGTAGTCCCGGAATCCGGGGGTACCAAGAGACCCAGTACTTC. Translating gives CASSPGIRGYQETQYF.

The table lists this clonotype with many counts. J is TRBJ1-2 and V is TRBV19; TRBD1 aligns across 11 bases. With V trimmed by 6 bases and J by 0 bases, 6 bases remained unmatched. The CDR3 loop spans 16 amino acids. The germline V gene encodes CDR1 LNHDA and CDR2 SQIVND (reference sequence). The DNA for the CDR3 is TGTGCCAGTAGCGCGGACAGGGGGCTTCCTAACTATGGCTACACCTTC. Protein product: CASSADRGLPNYGYTF.

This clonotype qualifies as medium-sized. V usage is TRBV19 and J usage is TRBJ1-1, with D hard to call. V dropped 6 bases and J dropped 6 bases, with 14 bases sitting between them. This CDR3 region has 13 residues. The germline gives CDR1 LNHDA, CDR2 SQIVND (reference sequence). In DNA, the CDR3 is TGTGCCAGTAGCACGGGCGGTGCCCCTGAAGCTTTCTTT. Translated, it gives CASSTGGAPEAFF.

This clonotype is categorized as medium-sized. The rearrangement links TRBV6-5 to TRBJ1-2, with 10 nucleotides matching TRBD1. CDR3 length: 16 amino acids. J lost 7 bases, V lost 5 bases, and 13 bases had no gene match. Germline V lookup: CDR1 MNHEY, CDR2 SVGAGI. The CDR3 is CASSPTTGTGVFGYTF. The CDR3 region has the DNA TGTGCCAGCAGTCCTACTACCGGGACAGGGGTCTTTGGCTACACCTTC.

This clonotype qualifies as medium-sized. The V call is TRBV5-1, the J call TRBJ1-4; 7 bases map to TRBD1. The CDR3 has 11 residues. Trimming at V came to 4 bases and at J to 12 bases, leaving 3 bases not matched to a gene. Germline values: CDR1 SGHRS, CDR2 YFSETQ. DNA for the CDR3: TGCGCCAGCAGCCGTGGACAGGAACTGTTTTTT. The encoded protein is CASSRGQELFF.